Below, 21 T cell receptor beta chains from the same sample are listed, as sequenced in a study of CD8+ T cells in alopecia areata. cDNA prepared by RNA extraction and subsequent reverse transcription served as the template for sequencing. Clones were read by immunoSEQ multiplex PCR, and TCRdb kept only the in-frame ones, dropping some. Counted here are roughly 150,000 clones, about three fifths occurring once; the ten biggest clones make up approximately 4.3%. Specimen: CD4+ T cells sorted from blood. The source of these receptors is a human donor in good health.

This clone was seen more than once but under ten times. J is TRBJ1-4 and V is TRBV29-1, with TRBD1 as a possible D gene (5 bases). The CDR3 consists of 14 residues. V gave up 4 bases and J gave up 4 bases, with 13 bases separating them. The germline V gene has CDR1 SQVTM and CDR2 ANQGSEA. The CDR3 region is CSVVWAGHNEKLFF. CDR3 DNA: TGCAGCGTTGTTTGGGCAGGGCATAATGAAAAACTGTTTTTT.

This clone was detected a few times. The chain carries TRBV29-1 and TRBJ2-7; D gene unclear. The CDR3 totals 13 residues. The ends were cut back, 3 bases at V and 3 bases at J, with 12 bases in the middle. Germline assignment: CDR1 SQVTM and CDR2 ANQGSEA. CDR3 residues: CSVEGTNLYEQYF. The CDR3 DNA is TGCAGCGTTGAGGGAACAAACCTCTACGAGCAGTACTTC.

This clone was counted a few times. The rearrangement links TRBV5-4 to TRBJ1-1; D perhaps matches TRBD1 (6 bases). This CDR3 region has 12 residues. Trimming pared 3 bases from V and 11 bases from J, leaving 14 bases between. In germline, CDR1 is SGHNT, CDR2 YYREEE (reference sequence). CDR3 sequence (DNA): TGTGCCAGCAGCTGGGCAGGGGCTGCGGCTTTCTTT. Protein sequence: CASSWAGAAAFF. The full variable domain, completed using reference TRBV5-4 and TRBJ1-1, is ETGVTQSPTHLIKTRGQQVTLRCSSQSGHNTVSWYQQALGQGPQFIFQYYREEENGRGNFPPRFSGLQFPNYSSELNVNALELDDSALYLCASSWAGAAAFFGQGTRLTVV.

This clone was counted only a few times. The rearrangement links TRBV7-9 to TRBJ1-4; D uncertain. V was pared by 5 bases and J by 8 bases, with 9 bases between. The CDR3 is 12 residues long. The germline CDR1 and CDR2 sequences are SEHNR and FQNEAQ (reference sequence). The CDR3 DNA sequence: TGTGCCAGCAGCATTCGATTCGAAAAACTGTTTTTT. Protein: CASSIRFEKLFF.

This rearrangement joins TRBV4-1 to TRBJ1-1, with D maybe TRBD1 (5 bases). V was cut by 4 bases and J by 8 bases, with 23 bases left in between. The germline CDR1 and CDR2 sequences are MGHRA and YSYEKL. The CDR3 totals 16 residues. CDR3 nucleotides: TGCGCCAGCAGCCCCTTGGGAGGCAAGGGGTCTAGCGAAGCTTTCTTT. It specifies CASSPLGGKGSSEAFF.

V gene TRBV30 combines with J gene TRBJ2-3; 7 bases fit TRBD2. The CDR3 extends over 14 amino acids. Germline lookup yields CDR1 GTSNPN and CDR2 SVGIG (reference sequence). After removal of 0 bases from V and 4 bases from J, the junction contained 4 bases not matched to a gene. The CDR3 nucleotides are TGTGCCTGGAGTGTAGTTAGCGGGTCAGATACGCAGTATTTT. Translation: CAWSVVSGSDTQYF.

This clone was counted a few times. This specimen includes other DNA sequences encoding the same CDR3. V gene TRBV28 combines with J gene TRBJ2-1; D is unresolved. CDR3 length: 13 residues. Trimming took 4 bases from V and 7 from J, leaving 11 bases between them. Germline assignment: CDR1 MDHEN and CDR2 SYDVKM. The CDR3 DNA reads TGTGCCAGCAGTTCACCCTCGCGGAATGAGCAGTTCTTC. This translates into CASSSPSRNEQFF.

The rearrangement links TRBV11-2 to TRBJ2-6, with D uncertain. The CDR3 extends over 17 amino acids. The ends were cut back, 6 bases at V and 2 bases at J, with 17 bases in the middle. From germline, CDR1 is SGHAT and CDR2 FQNNGV. CDR3 in DNA: TGTGCCAGCAGACCGATCCTCCCCCCTACTGGGGCCAACGTCCTGACTTTC. Translating gives CASRPILPPTGANVLTF.

This clone has only a few counts. The chain employs TRBV29-1 and TRBJ2-1; 13 nucleotides line up with TRBD2. The CDR3 extends over 15 amino acids. Looked up from germline, CDR1 is SQVTM and CDR2 is ANQGSEA. V was pared by 6 bases and J by 0 bases, with 2 bases of the junction left unmatched. The CDR3 DNA sequence: TGCAGCGTCGGGACTAGCGGGACCTCCTACAATGAGCAGTTCTTC. It codes for CSVGTSGTSYNEQFF.

The chain joins TRBV7-2 to TRBJ2-4; no clear D gene. V lost 1 base, J lost 5 bases, and 9 bases lay in between. CDR3 length: 14 amino acids. Germline V gene sequence: CDR1 SGHTA, CDR2 FQGNSA. The CDR3 region has the DNA TGTGCCAGCAGCTTAGTGGGGTGGGAAAACATTCAGTACTTC. Translation: CASSLVGWENIQYF.

V is TRBV29-1 and J is TRBJ2-4; perhaps TRBD1 as D (6 bases). V was shortened by 4 bases and J by 1 base, with 11 bases between the two germline ends. This CDR3 is built from 14 residues. Germline V gives CDR1 SQVTM, CDR2 ANQGSEA. The CDR3 spells CSVAGDGAKNIQYF. CDR3 nucleotides: TGCAGCGTTGCAGGGGATGGGGCCAAAAACATTCAGTACTTC.

The chain joins TRBV4-1 to TRBJ2-5, with D perhaps given as TRBD1 or TRBD2 (5 bases each). Germline V gives CDR1 MGHRA, CDR2 YSYEKL. The CDR3 is 14 residues long. Trimming stripped 3 bases from V and 4 bases from J, with 12 bases between. CDR3: CASSQTRDAETQYF. The CDR3 nucleotides are TGCGCCAGCAGCCAGACCCGGGACGCAGAGACCCAGTACTTC.

The chain has TRBV5-1 and TRBJ1-2; D might be TRBD1 (6 bases). The germline V and J ends were trimmed by 0 bases and 4 bases, with 10 bases remaining between them. The CDR3 is 14 amino acids. Germline CDR1 reads SGHRS; CDR2 reads YFSETQ. The CDR3 DNA follows: TGCGCCAGCAGCTTGGAAGGGGGTCTCTATGGCTACACCTTC. The encoded protein is CASSLEGGLYGYTF.

The V and J genes are TRBV5-5 and TRBJ2-5; D unclear. This CDR3 spans 14 amino acids. The germline gives CDR1 SGHKS, CDR2 YYEKEE (reference sequence). V was trimmed by 3 bases and J by 2 bases, leaving 11 bases between them. The DNA for the CDR3 is TGTGCCAGCAGCTCGGGTGTTGGTCAAGAGACCCAGTACTTC. Protein product: CASSSGVGQETQYF.

This clone came up a few times. CDR3 DNA sequence: TGCGCCAGCAGCGTGACCCTATCCACCTCAAACAATGAGCAGTTCTTC. Protein sequence: CASSVTLSTSNNEQFF. The chain combines TRBV5-1 with TRBJ2-1; D is unclear. The CDR3 length is 16 residues. Per the germline V gene, CDR1 is SGHRS and CDR2 is YFSETQ. The V end was cut by 4 bases, the J end by 5 bases, with 19 bases between.

The chain carries TRBV5-6 and TRBJ1-2; 8 bases agree with TRBD1. CDR1 is SGHDT, CDR2 YYEEEE, per germline. CDR3 length: 14 residues. V shed 4 bases and J 4 bases; nucleotides not matched to a gene: 6. CDR3 DNA sequence: TGTGCCAGCAGCCGAGGACAGGGAAGCTATGGCTACACCTTC. Translated, it gives CASSRGQGSYGYTF.

This clone was seen once. This sequence joins TRBV11-2 and TRBJ2-5; the match to TRBD1 covers 8 bases. Trimming cost V 5 bases and J 6 bases; bases outside gene matches: 11. Germline assignment: CDR1 SGHAT and CDR2 FQNNGV. The CDR3 covers 15 residues. The CDR3 loop is CASSSTLTGDKTQYF. The CDR3 DNA reads as TGTGCCAGCAGCAGTACCTTGACAGGGGACAAGACCCAGTACTTC.

V and J are TRBV29-1 and TRBJ2-1; TRBD2 matches at 11 bases. V lost 4 bases and J lost 11; bases outside the gene matches: 7. Germline assignment: CDR1 SQVTM and CDR2 ANQGSEA. This CDR3 is 13 amino acids long. The CDR3 reads CSVVGSGRAQQFF. The CDR3, as DNA: TGCAGCGTTGTTGGTAGCGGGAGGGCCCAGCAGTTCTTC.

The V gene is TRBV28, the J gene TRBJ1-5; a weak D match, TRBD1 (6 bases). This CDR3 region has 12 residues. CDR1 and CDR2 from the germline V gene are MDHEN and SYDVKM. Trimming shortened V by 6 bases and J by 7 bases, and 10 bases separated the two germline ends. In DNA form, the CDR3 reads TGTGCCAGCAGACAGGGTCTCCAGCCCCAGCATTTT. It is translated as CASRQGLQPQHF.

This clone came up a few times. The chain carries TRBV10-3 and TRBJ2-1; 8 nucleotides agree with TRBD2. The CDR3 is made up of 16 amino acids. CDR1 ENHRY and CDR2 SYGVKD come from the germline V gene. V was pared by 4 bases and J by 8 bases, with 13 bases of the junction left unmatched. The CDR3 loop reads CAISGLGSGIRYEQFF. The CDR3 bases are TGTGCCATCAGTGGCTTGGGTAGCGGGATTCGGTATGAGCAGTTCTTC.

The chain employs TRBV6-6 and TRBJ1-4; 8 bases align to TRBD1. The length of the CDR3 is 15 residues. The germline V gene has CDR1 MNHNY and CDR2 SVGAGI (reference sequence). V dropped 2 bases and J dropped 4; count of bases not matched to a gene: 3. CDR3 in DNA: TGTGCCAGCAGTTACGTCGGACAGGGTAATGAAAAACTGTTTTTT. Translating it yields CASSYVGQGNEKLFF.